This TCR beta chain was captured by sequencing in a study of T cells after yellow fever vaccination. The wider study: Any fraction with a low cell number was prepared using SMART-Seq v4 Ultra Low Input. Study-wide points: Repertoires sorted by FACS could include abundant clonotypes that are contaminants from the bulk population. By day 5 rather than day 15, the secondary response had peaked, though it was weaker.

This clonotype was seen a handful of times. What it recognizes is unknown. Per germline, CDR1 SGHRS and CDR2 YFSETQ. V was clipped by 7 bases and J by 5 bases, with 19 bases between them. This CDR3 spans 15 amino acids. MiXCR was run by TCRdb on the 5' RACE reads, yielding one entry per CDR3 protein. The sample shows some 160,000 distinct CDR3 sequences, approximately 10% of them seen only once. This clonotype was obtained from a man aged 18 to 30 who received the YFV17D yellow fever vaccine. Sequencing used CD8+ T cells sorted from PBMCs, obtained 45 days after the yellow fever booster vaccination. The chain is built from TRBV5-1 and TRBJ2-1, with no clear D. This CDR3 is CASASTPSINNEQFF. The CDR3 nucleotides are TGCGCCAGCGCATCGACCCCCAGCATTAACAATGAGCAGTTCTTC.